Below, one T cell receptor beta chain is given with its context. The antigen it recognizes is unknown. Base qualities are not recorded, but no much larger clone differs from it by a single base. The data stem from a study of CD8 T cells in Susac syndrome (dated by TCRdb to about 2019). Regarding the complete study: Among the sequenced Susac syndrome patients, more than five had clinically active disease and 8 or 9 were in clinical remission. At the time of blood withdrawal, Susac syndrome patients were either therapy-naive, taking corticosteroids (with some also receiving IVIg), or on IVIg alone. Whether CD8+ T cell activation and differentiation in Susac syndrome was antigen driven was tested using repertoire sequencing.

High-throughput TCR beta sequencing profiled peripheral blood CD8+ and CD4+ T cells from healthy donors, Susac syndrome patients and multiple sclerosis patients. Susac syndrome patients met recently defined diagnostic criteria for definite or probable disease. CD8+ TEMRA cells were enriched by FACS, while bulk CD8+ and CD4+ T cells were purified by magnetic negative isolation. Blood was drawn into EDTA tubes, processed within 24 hours, and PBMCs were isolated by density gradient centrifugation. PBMCs intended for TCR sequencing were frozen in liquid nitrogen and were later thawed in a 37 degrees C water bath. Purity of sorted or isolated CD4+, CD8+ and CD8+ TEMRA cells was at least 90%. RNA was extracted using the RNeasy kit, and about 0.45 to 1 ug of the RNA was reverse transcribed with random hexamers. The immunoSEQ multiplex PCR assay, which covers 54 Vbeta and 13 Jbeta segments, was used to amplify TCR beta CDR3 regions. Bias from PCR amplification was corrected by using a synthetic template baseline for primer optimization and for computational correction. In the original analysis: Reads were annotated to V, D and J genes according to IMGT and were analyzed with immunoSEQ Analyzer, with only productive sequences retained. Clonality was calculated as one minus the Shannon entropy normalized by log2 of the number of productive unique sequences. For each patient and control, public and private clones were evaluated among the 100 most prevalent clones. Clones were defined as Susac-specific if absent from the healthy and MS cohorts, from more than 900 published viral clones and from other ImmuneACCESS disease sequences. Starting from the raw public reads, TCRdb applied fastp trimming at Q25, assembled clones with MiXCR and retained in-frame beta chains. Rows are combined by CDR3 protein, so each entry shows the most common genes and DNA. These V and J calls are TCRdb output, not the study's own analysis. Recorded for this sample are roughly 140,000 distinct CDR3 sequences; almost 96% of them occurred a single time. Over 0.075% of the sample rests with the top ten.

V is pared back by 0 bases and J by 6 bases, with 15 bases lying between the germline termini. The CDR3, from cysteine to phenylalanine, totals 15 residues. Only the CDR3 DNA stays, 45 bases, in frame from base 1. Per the germline V gene (reference sequence), DFQATT is the CDR1 and SNEGSKA is the CDR2. The study at large found these results: In patients with Susac syndrome, the CD4+ T cell repertoire showed no detectable clonal expansion. The number of individuals in the TCR sequencing and HLA analysis was recognized as being relatively small.

The receptor's source is a human donor with Susac syndrome. What was sequenced was CD4+ T cells from PBMCs. The V and J segments used are TRBV20-1 and TRBJ1-5; matching of 5 bases hints at TRBD1 as the D gene. The base sequence is TGCAGTGCTAGAGATGACAGCCACAGAGGTCAGCCCCAGCATTTT. This yields the protein CSARDDSHRGQPQHF.